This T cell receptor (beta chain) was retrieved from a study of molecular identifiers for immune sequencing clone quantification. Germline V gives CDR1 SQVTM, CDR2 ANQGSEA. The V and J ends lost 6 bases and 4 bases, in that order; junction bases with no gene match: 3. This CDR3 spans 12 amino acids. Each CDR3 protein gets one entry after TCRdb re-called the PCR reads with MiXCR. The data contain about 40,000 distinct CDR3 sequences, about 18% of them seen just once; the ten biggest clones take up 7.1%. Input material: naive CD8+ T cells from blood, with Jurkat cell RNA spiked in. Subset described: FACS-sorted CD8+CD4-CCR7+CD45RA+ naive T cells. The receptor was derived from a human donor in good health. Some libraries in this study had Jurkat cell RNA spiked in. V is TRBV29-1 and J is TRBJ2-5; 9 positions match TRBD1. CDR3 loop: CSVGQGSETQYF. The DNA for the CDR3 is TGCAGCGTGGGACAGGGTTCAGAGACCCAGTACTTC.